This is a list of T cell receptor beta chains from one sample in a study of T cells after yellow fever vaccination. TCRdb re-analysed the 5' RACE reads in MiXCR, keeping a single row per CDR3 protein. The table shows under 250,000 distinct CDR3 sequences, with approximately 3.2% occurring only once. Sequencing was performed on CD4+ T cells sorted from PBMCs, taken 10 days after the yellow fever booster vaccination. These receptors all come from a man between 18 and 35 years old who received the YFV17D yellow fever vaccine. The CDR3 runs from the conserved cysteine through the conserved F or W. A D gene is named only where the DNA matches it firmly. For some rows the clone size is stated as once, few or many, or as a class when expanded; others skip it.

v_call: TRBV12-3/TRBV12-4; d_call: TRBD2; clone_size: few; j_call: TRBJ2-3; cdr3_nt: TGTGCCAGCAGTCCCTCAGGTAGCGGGGGGGGCACAGATACGCAGTATTTT; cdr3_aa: CASSPSGSGGGTDTQYF
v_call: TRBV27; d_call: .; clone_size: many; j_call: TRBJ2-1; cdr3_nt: TGTGCCAGCAAGGCCCCGCAGACGTACAATGAGCAGTTCTTC; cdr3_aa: CASKAPQTYNEQFF
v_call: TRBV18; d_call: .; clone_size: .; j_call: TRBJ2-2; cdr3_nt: TGTGCCAGCTCACCACAAGACAGCCTAATCACCGGGGAGCTGTTTTTT; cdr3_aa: CASSPQDSLITGELFF
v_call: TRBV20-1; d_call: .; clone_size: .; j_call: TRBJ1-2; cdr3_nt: TGCAGTGCTTACAGAGTGGCTGGCTACACCTTC; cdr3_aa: CSAYRVAGYTF
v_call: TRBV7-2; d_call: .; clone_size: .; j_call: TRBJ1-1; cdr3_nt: TGTGCCAGCAATACCCGGAGTAACACTGAAGCTTTCTTT; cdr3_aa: CASNTRSNTEAFF
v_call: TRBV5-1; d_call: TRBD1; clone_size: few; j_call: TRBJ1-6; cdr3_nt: TGCGCCAGCAGCCAAGGGACAGAAAATTCACCCCTCCACTTT; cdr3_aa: CASSQGTENSPLHF
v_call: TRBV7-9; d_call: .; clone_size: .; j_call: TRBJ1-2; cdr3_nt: TGTGCCAGCAGCCCCCGGGACACCTACCATGGCTACACCTTC; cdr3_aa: CASSPRDTYHGYTF
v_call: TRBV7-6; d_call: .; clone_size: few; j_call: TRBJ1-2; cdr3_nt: TGTGCCAGCAGCTTAGGGGACGGCCTTTATGGCTACACCTTC; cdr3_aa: CASSLGDGLYGYTF
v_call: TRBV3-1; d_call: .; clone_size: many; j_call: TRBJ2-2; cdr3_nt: TGTGCCAGCAGCCAAGGGGCTCTACGTGGCGCCGGGGAGCTGTTTTTT; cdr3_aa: CASSQGALRGAGELFF
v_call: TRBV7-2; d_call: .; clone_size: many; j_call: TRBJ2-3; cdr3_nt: TGTGCCAGCAGCTCTAGCAGAGCAGATACGCAGTATTTT; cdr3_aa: CASSSSRADTQYF
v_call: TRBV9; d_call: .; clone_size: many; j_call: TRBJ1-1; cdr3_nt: TGTGCCAGCAGCGTACAAAAAAACACTGAAGCTTTCTTT; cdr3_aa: CASSVQKNTEAFF
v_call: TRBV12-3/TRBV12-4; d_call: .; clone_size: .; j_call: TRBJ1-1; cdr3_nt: TGTGCCAGCAGTTGGGACATATCGAACACTGAAGCTTTCTTT; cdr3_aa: CASSWDISNTEAFF
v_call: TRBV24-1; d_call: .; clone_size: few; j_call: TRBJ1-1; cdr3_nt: TGTGCCACCAGTGCAGGGGTGGACACTGAAGCTTTCTTT; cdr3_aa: CATSAGVDTEAFF
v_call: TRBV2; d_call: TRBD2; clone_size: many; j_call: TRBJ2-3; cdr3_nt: TGTGCCAGCAGTGAGACTAGCGGGGGCACAGATACGCAGTATTTT; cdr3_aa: CASSETSGGTDTQYF
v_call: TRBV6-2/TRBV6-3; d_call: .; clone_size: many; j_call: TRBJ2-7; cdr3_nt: TGTGCCAGCACCGACCCCCGGCAAGCCTTCTACGAGCAGTACTTC; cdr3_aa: CASTDPRQAFYEQYF
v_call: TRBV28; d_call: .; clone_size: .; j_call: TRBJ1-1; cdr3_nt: TGTGCCAGCAGGAGGGGGGCTTCTGAAGCTTTCTTT; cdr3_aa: CASRRGASEAFF
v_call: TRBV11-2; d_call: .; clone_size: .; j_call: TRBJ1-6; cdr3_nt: TGTGCCAGCAGCTTATTTAACAGCCCTAATTCACCCCTCCACTTT; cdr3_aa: CASSLFNSPNSPLHF